The 7 T cell receptor beta chains below come from one sample, sequenced in a study of cytomegalovirus exposure and HLA in healthy donors. The study ran its PCR with 60 Vbeta and 13 Jbeta primers. The repertoire was sequenced with immunoSEQ multiplex PCR; TCRdb's copy has only in-frame clones and lacks some. The sample holds approximately 200,000 clones, more than 75% seen once. Sequencing was performed on PBMCs. The receptor source for this set is a woman aged 50 to 60 in good health and CMV-seropositive.

This clone is a singleton in its sample. J is TRBJ2-7 and V is TRBV7-9; TRBD2 aligns across 9 bases. Germline CDR1 and CDR2: SEHNR and FQNEAQ (reference sequence). With 4 bases clipped from V and 3 bases from J, the junction kept 13 bases outside the gene matches. This CDR3 has 17 amino acids. The CDR3 coding sequence is TGTGCCAGCAGCTCAGACATGTCTAGCGGGAAGGACTACGAGCAGTACTTC. It is translated as CASSSDMSSGKDYEQYF.

This clone has only one observation. The chain uses TRBV9 and TRBJ2-5, with 8 bases identical to TRBD2. Germline assignment: CDR1 SGDLS and CDR2 YYNGEE. This CDR3 has 14 residues. The trim removed 0 bases at V and 3 bases at J, leaving 1 base unmatched. The CDR3 sequence is CASSVETSEETQYF. In DNA form, the CDR3 reads TGTGCCAGCAGCGTAGAGACTAGCGAAGAGACCCAGTACTTC.

The V gene is TRBV2, the J gene TRBJ2-7; D may be TRBD1 (5 bases). The germline V gene has CDR1 SNHLY and CDR2 FYNNEI. This CDR3 is 15 amino acids long. Trimming pared 1 base from V and 3 bases from J, leaving 13 bases between. CDR3 amino acids: CASSEGPGIVYEQYF. CDR3 coding DNA: TGTGCCAGCAGTGAAGGGCCAGGGATAGTCTACGAGCAGTACTTC.

The chain is built from TRBV29-1 and TRBJ2-5, with D possibly being TRBD1 (6 bases). The CDR3 extends over 14 amino acids. Germline values: CDR1 SQVTM, CDR2 ANQGSEA. V gave up 6 bases and J gave up 12 bases, with 26 bases separating them. The CDR3: CSVSYRAGVSTEYF. CDR3 DNA sequence: TGCAGCGTGTCCTACAGGGCCGGAGTCTCAACCGAGTACTTC.

CDR3 in amino acids: CASSPPGAHYEQYF. CDR3 bases: TGTGCCAGCAGCCCTCCGGGAGCACACTACGAGCAGTACTTC. The chain uses TRBV6-6 and TRBJ2-7; tentatively, D is TRBD2 (6 bases). Per the germline V gene, CDR1 is MNHNY and CDR2 is SVGAGI (reference sequence). Trimming shortened V by 6 bases and J by 3 bases, and 15 bases separated the two germline ends. This CDR3 region has 14 residues.

This clone was recorded a few times. The rearrangement links TRBV2 to TRBJ2-7; D might be TRBD2 (6 bases). Germline V gene sequence: CDR1 SNHLY, CDR2 FYNNEI. Trimming removed 7 bases from V and 5 bases from J, with 24 bases in between. This CDR3 is built from 16 residues. The CDR3 bases are TGTGCCAGCAAGTGGTCGGGGGTGGGTATTAAGGACGAGCAGTACTTC. The encoded protein is CASKWSGVGIKDEQYF.

This rearrangement joins TRBV7-2 to TRBJ1-4; D gene uncertain. The CDR3 runs 14 residues. Germline CDR1 is SGHTA and CDR2 is FQGNSA. V gave up 1 base and J gave up 8 bases, with 11 bases separating them. This CDR3 is CASSLVGGKEKLFF. The DNA of the CDR3 is TGTGCCAGCAGCTTAGTAGGAGGAAAGGAAAAACTGTTTTTT.